This T cell receptor beta chain originates from a study of beta chain features in type 1 diabetes. About the study: Healthy donors and patients had similar age, gender and cell yields. Study-wide findings and caveats: Small HLA sub-analyses could not settle whether HLA shapes TCRB rearrangement. Cells with high TCR expression could be over-represented when cDNA is sequenced.

A note on this clone: Its antigen is unidentified.

Purity (above 98%) was reached by all sorted populations. Reverse transcription of all isolated RNA meant that expressed TCRB transcripts were sequenced. Generated by immunoSEQ multiplex PCR, the TCRdb table keeps only in-frame clones and is missing some. The data contain tens of thousands of clones, 30% to 35% of them singletons. Sequencing was carried out using stem cell memory CD4+ T cells from blood. This TCR was sampled from a woman aged 18-35 years in good health.

This chain's CDR3 is CASSPLGGLEQYF. Here the CDR3 DNA reads TGTGCCAGCTCACCACTAGGGGGTCTCGAGCAGTACTTC. The rearrangement joins TRBV18 to TRBJ2-5; TRBD1 is a possible D gene (6 bases). The end of the DNA aligns better with TRBJ2-7, so the J call may be wrong. Germline V gives CDR1 KGHSH, CDR2 LQKENI. This CDR3 is 13 amino acids long.